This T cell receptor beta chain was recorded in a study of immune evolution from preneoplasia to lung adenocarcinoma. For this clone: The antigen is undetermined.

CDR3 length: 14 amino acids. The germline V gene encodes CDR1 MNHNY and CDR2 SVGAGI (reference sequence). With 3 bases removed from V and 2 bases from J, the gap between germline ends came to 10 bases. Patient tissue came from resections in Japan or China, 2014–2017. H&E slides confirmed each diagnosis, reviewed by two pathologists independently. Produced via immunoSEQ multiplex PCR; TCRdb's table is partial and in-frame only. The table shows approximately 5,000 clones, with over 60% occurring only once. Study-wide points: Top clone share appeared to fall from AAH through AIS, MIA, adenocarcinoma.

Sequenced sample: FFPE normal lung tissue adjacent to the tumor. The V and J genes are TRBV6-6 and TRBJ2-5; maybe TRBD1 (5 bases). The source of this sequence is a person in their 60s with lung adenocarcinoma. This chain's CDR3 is CASSYFRDQETQYF. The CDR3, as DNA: TGTGCCAGCAGTTATTTCAGGGATCAAGAGACCCAGTACTTC.